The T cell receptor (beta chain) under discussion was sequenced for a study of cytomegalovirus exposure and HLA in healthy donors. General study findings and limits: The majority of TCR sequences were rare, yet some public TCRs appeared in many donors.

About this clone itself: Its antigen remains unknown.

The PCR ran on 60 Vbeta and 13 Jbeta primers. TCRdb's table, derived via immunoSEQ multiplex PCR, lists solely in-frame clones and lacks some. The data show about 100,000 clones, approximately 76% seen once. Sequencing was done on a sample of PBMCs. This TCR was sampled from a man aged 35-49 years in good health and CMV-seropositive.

CDR3 nucleotides: TGCGCCAGCAGCTTGAATGGTCGGGGGAGACCTAGCACAGATACGCAGTATTTT. It specifies CASSLNGRGRPSTDTQYF. V gene TRBV5-1 combines with J gene TRBJ2-3; perhaps TRBD2 as D (6 bases). The CDR3 contains 18 residues. From germline, CDR1 is SGHRS and CDR2 YFSETQ. The V and J ends lost 1 base and 0 bases respectively, with 18 bases between them.